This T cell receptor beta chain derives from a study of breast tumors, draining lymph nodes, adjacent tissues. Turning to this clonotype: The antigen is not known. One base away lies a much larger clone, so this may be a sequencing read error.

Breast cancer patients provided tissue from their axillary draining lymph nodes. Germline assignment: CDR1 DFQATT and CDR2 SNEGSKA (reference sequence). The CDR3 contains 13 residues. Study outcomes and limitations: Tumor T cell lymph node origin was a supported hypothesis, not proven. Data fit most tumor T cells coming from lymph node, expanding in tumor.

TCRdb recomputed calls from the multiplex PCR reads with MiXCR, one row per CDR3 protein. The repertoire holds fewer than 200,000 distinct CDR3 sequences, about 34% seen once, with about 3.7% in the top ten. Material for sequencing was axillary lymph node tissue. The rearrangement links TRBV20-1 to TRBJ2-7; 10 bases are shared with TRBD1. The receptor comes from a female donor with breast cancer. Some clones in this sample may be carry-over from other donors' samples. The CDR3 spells CSVKDRGIYAQYF. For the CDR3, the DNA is TGCAGTGTTAAGGACAGGGGGATCTACGCGCAGTACTTC.